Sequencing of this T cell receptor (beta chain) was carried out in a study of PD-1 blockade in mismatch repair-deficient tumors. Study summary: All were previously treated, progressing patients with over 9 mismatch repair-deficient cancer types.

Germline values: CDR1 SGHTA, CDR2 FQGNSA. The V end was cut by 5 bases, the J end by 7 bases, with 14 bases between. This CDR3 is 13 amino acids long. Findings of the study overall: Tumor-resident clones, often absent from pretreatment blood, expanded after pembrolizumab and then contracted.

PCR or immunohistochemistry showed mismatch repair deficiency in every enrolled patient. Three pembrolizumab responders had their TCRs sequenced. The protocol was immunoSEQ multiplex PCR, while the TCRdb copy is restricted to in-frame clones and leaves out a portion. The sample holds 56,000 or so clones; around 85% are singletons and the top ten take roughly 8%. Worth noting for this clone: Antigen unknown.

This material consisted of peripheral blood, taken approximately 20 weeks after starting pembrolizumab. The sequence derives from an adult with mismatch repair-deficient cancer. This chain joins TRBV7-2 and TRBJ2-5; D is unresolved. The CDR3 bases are TGTGCCAGCAGCGCACAAAACCGCGGGACCCAGTACTTC. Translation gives CASSAQNRGTQYF.